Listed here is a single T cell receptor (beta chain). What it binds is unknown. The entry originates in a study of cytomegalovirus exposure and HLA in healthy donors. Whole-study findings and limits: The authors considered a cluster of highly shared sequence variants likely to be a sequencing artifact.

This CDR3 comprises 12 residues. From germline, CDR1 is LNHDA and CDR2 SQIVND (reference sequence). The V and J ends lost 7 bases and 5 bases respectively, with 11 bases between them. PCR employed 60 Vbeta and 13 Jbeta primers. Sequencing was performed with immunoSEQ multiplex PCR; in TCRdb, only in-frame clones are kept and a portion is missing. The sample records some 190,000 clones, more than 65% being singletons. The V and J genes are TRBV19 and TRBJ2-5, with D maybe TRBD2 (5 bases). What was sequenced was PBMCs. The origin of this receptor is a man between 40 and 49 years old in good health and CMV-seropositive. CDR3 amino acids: CASTGPGETQYF. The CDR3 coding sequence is TGTGCCAGTACGGGCCCGGGGGAGACCCAGTACTTC. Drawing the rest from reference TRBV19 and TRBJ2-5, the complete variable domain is DGGITQSPKYLFRKEGQNVTLSCEQNLNHDAMYWYRQDPGQGLRLIYYSQIVNDFQKGDIAEGYSVSREKKESFPLTVTSAQKNPTAFYLCASTGPGETQYFGPGTRLLVL.